This record concerns one T cell receptor (beta chain) sequence. The clone's antigen remains unknown. The input lacks base qualities; no much larger clone sits a single base away. The germline V gene gives CDR1 as SGHDN and CDR2 as FVKESK. From the cysteine through the phenylalanine, the CDR3 covers 16 amino acids. Only CDR3 DNA is held: 48 bases, read in frame from base 1. Here V drops 4 bases and J drops 0 bases, and the junction holds 2 bases not matched to any gene. TCRbeta CDR3 regions were amplified from genomic DNA using the immunoSEQ Assay, a bias-controlled multiplex PCR. Under the source paper's analysis protocol: The number of nucleated cells in each sample was estimated from the amplification of reference gene primers within the assay. To quantify the absolute abundance of each unique TCRbeta CDR3 rearrangement, sequence reads were collapsed and filtered. For each sample, productive Simpson clonality was calculated as the square root of Simpson's diversity index over productive rearrangements. TCRdb holds this immuneACCESS table with in-frame rearrangements only. Some clones are missing; in checked studies, unresolved V genes explain under half, and the rest has no known cause. Clone size and the V and J calls come from that table; the DNA yielded D and trimming. The sample data list 150,000 to 200,000 clones, and less than 90% of these were observed just once. The top ten clones comprise 4.4% of the sample.

This specimen comes from a study of blood T cell repertoires in COVID-19 (dated by TCRdb to about 2020). Background for the entire study: Samples from collaborators originated in the United States, Italy and Spain and spanned both the acute and convalescent phases of COVID-19. The prospective study material was composed of cDNA or gDNA derived from T cells, B-cell-depleted T cells, or PBMCs. The dataset comprised deeply sampled blood TCRbeta repertoires from subjects exposed to, actively infected with, or recovered from COVID-19. The repertoires were released in a freely available public database intended as a resource for research on the immune response to SARS-CoV-2. The samples were drawn from two sources: the first 160 participants of the ongoing ImmuneRACE study, and 950 to 1,500 subjects contributed by 6 global collaborators. Nearly every sample came with metadata listing a de-identified subject ID, COVID-19 status, age in years and sex. Where HLA class I and class II types were available, the types were taken from metadata supplied by the sample provider, not from assay-based typing. Findings and caveats that apply to the study as a whole: The quantity of clinical and demographic metadata differed by source and by participant and was supplied without curation.

Enrolling through a virtual design, the prospective study's participants ranged in age from about 18 to 89 years and lived across around 25 United States geographic areas. Cohort assignment in the prospective study relied on participant-reported clinical history from a screening survey and a study questionnaire. Recovered participants in ImmuneRACE Cohort 3 were defined as having two consecutive negative NP/OP PCR tests, clearance from a healthcare professional, or resolution of symptoms. Mobile phlebotomists in the prospective study collected whole blood, serum and a nasopharyngeal or oropharyngeal swab from every participant. Prospective study participants could optionally give additional blood draws and questionnaires over an approximately 2-month period. Before DNA extraction, prospective study blood samples were shipped either frozen or at room temperature.

Sequencing was done on a sample of PBMCs or T cells enriched from blood (not recorded which). The chain uses TRBV14 and TRBJ1-4, with 10 junctional bases fitting TRBD1. The sequence derives from a woman aged 45-65 years who had recovered from COVID-19. The sequenced DNA: TGTGCCAGCAGCCCCGGGACAGGGGCAACTAATGAAAAACTGTTTTTT. This sequence encodes CASSPGTGATNEKLFF.